A single sample gave rise to the 28 T cell receptor beta chains below, sequenced in a study of blood T cell repertoires in COVID-19. Here immunoSEQ multiplex PCR was the method, and the copy in TCRdb shows in-frame clones only, minus some. The table includes about 250,000 clones, around 89% detected once. The source material was PBMCs or T cells enriched from blood (not recorded which). These TCRs come from a woman between 50 and 59 years old who had recovered from COVID-19.

The chain links TRBV19 to TRBJ2-1, with TRBD2 matching 12 bases. J lost 6 bases, V lost 6 bases, and 9 bases had no gene match. The CDR3 runs to 16 residues. The V gene's germline CDR1 is LNHDA and CDR2 SQIVND (reference sequence). The CDR3 sequence is CASSILTSGRGNEQFF. DNA of the CDR3: TGTGCCAGTAGCATCTTGACTAGCGGGAGAGGCAATGAGCAGTTCTTC.

This CDR3 is CASSQGPGQPQHF. CDR3 nucleotide sequence: TGTGCCAGCAGCCAGGGGCCGGGGCAGCCCCAGCATTTT. The V call is TRBV7-2, the J call TRBJ1-5, with D possibly matching TRBD1 (6 bases). Germline V gene lookup returns CDR1 SGHTA and CDR2 FQGNSA. The CDR3 totals 13 residues. With 5 bases removed from V and 7 bases from J, the gap between germline ends came to 12 bases.

The chain has TRBV7-6 and TRBJ1-2, with D perhaps TRBD1 (6 bases). From germline, CDR1 is SGHVS and CDR2 FNYEAQ. Trimming shortened V by 4 bases and J by 0 bases, and 18 bases separated the two germline ends. The CDR3 extends over 17 amino acids. DNA of the CDR3: TGTGCCAGCAGCTCGCAGGGGACGGCCAATGCTAACTATGGCTACACCTTC. Residues: CASSSQGTANANYGYTF.

V gene TRBV23-1 combines with J gene TRBJ2-5, with D perhaps TRBD1 (7 bases). TRBV23-1 is an ORF; its function is uncertain. This CDR3 is 16 amino acids long. The germline V and J ends were trimmed by 2 bases and 4 bases, with 17 bases remaining between them. The CDR3 DNA reads as TGCGCCAGCAGTCAAACCCCAGGGGGGATGAGAGAGACCCAGTACTTC. This encodes CASSQTPGGMRETQYF.

The genes are TRBV29-1 and TRBJ2-7; a possible D gene is TRBD1 (6 bases). Germline lookup yields CDR1 SQVTM and CDR2 ANQGSEA. The CDR3 consists of 13 residues. Trimming pared 6 bases from V and 4 bases from J, leaving 16 bases between. CDR3: CSVSGTSFYEQYF. The DNA of the CDR3 is TGCAGCGTATCCGGGACAAGTTTTTACGAGCAGTACTTC.

This chain joins TRBV5-1 and TRBJ2-5, with D perhaps matching TRBD1 (5 bases). The CDR3 extends over 14 amino acids. With 2 bases removed from V and 2 bases from J, the gap between germline ends came to 10 bases. Germline V CDR1 and CDR2: SGHRS, YFSETQ. For the CDR3, the DNA is TGCGCCAGCAGCTTTATGGGGCCTCAAGAGACCCAGTACTTC. This encodes CASSFMGPQETQYF.

This clone was recorded once. The rearrangement uses TRBV11-2 and TRBJ2-1; 13 bases match TRBD2. Germline V gene data show CDR1 as SGHAT and CDR2 as FQNNGV. The CDR3 is made up of 16 amino acids. The trim removed 5 bases at V and 9 bases at J, leaving 10 bases unmatched. The CDR3 is CASSPLVGTSGIEQFF. DNA for the CDR3: TGTGCCAGCAGCCCATTGGTCGGGACTAGCGGGATTGAGCAGTTCTTC.

This chain uses TRBV2 with TRBJ1-6; D may be TRBD1 (5 bases). V was clipped by 6 bases and J by 10 bases, with 10 bases between them. The CDR3 is 12 residues long. Looked up from germline, CDR1 is SNHLY and CDR2 is FYNNEI. The CDR3 spells CASRQGNSPLHF. In DNA form, the CDR3 reads TGTGCCAGCAGGCAGGGAAACTCACCCCTCCACTTT.

In this sample, this clone turned up a few times. The CDR3 here is CASSKPNRGGESLRFYNEQFF. The CDR3 nucleotides read TGTGCCAGCAGCAAACCTAACAGGGGGGGGGAGTCCTTGCGATTCTACAATGAGCAGTTCTTC. This rearrangement joins TRBV21-1 to TRBJ2-1; TRBD1, the table's D call, lacks a check against the DNA. TRBV21-1 is annotated as a pseudogene. The CDR3 loop spans 21 amino acids.

The chain couples TRBV6-2 or TRBV6-3 to TRBJ1-2, with D uncertain. The CDR3 sequence is 14 residues long. Germline CDR1 and CDR2: MNHEY and SVGEGT. V lost 4 bases and J 8 bases, leaving 17 bases between the germline ends. The CDR3 coding sequence is TGTGCCAGCAGTTGGACCGGGGATGACGACGGCTACACCTTC. This translates into CASSWTGDDDGYTF.

This chain links TRBV4-3 with TRBJ2-6; D gene uncertain. Trimming took 2 bases from V and 0 from J, leaving 11 bases between them. The CDR3 has 17 amino acids. CDR1 LGHNA and CDR2 YSLEER come from the germline V gene. The CDR3, as DNA: TGCGCCAGCAGCCAACGCTTCTCCAGCTCTGGGGCCAACGTCCTGACTTTC. Protein: CASSQRFSSSGANVLTF.

The chain is built from TRBV6-1 and TRBJ1-2, with TRBD1 identical over 8 bases. Germline trimming cut 3 bases from V and 8 bases from J; bases unmatched to any gene: 14. Germline V gene lookup returns CDR1 MNHNS and CDR2 SASEGT. This CDR3 contains 16 residues. CDR3 sequence reads: CASSEAAPRTGHGYTF. The CDR3 DNA sequence: TGTGCCAGCAGTGAGGCGGCTCCCCGGACAGGGCACGGCTACACCTTC.

The rearrangement links TRBV19 to TRBJ2-7; tentatively, D is TRBD2 (5 bases). This CDR3 contains 13 residues. V shed 4 bases and J shed 5 bases, with 12 bases lying between them. Germline V CDR1 and CDR2: LNHDA, SQIVND (reference sequence). CDR3 sequence (DNA): TGTGCCAGTAGTACCAAAACTAGAAACGAGCAGTACTTC. Translated, it gives CASSTKTRNEQYF.

V usage is TRBV19 and J usage is TRBJ1-5; 9 bases line up with TRBD1. The CDR3 loop spans 15 amino acids. V lost 4 bases to trimming and J lost 7 bases; unmatched junction nucleotides: 8. Germline V CDR1 and CDR2: LNHDA, SQIVND (reference sequence). CDR3 DNA: TGTGCCAGTAGTAGACCACAGGGGGCAAGGCAGCCCCAGCATTTT. This encodes CASSRPQGARQPQHF.

The chain employs TRBV3-1 (or the pseudogene TRBV3-2) and TRBJ1-3; 8 bases are a match to TRBD1. V lost 5 bases and J lost 8; bases outside the gene matches: 5. Germline CDR1 reads LGHDT; CDR2 reads YNNKEL (reference sequence). This CDR3 has 13 residues. The chain's CDR3 is CASSFRTGHTIYF. The CDR3 DNA sequence: TGTGCCAGCAGCTTCAGGACAGGGCACACCATATATTTT.

V and J are TRBV28 and TRBJ2-7; 11 bases are shared with TRBD2. The CDR3 loop spans 16 amino acids. V trimming: 5 bases; J trimming: 5 bases; junction bases outside the gene matches: 11. The germline CDR1 and CDR2 sequences are MDHEN and SYDVKM. CDR3 nucleotide sequence: TGTGCCAGCAGTCCACATAGCGGGAGGGCCGCGGACGAGCAGTACTTC. Amino acids: CASSPHSGRAADEQYF.

This clone came up a few times. The rearrangement joins TRBV5-4 to TRBJ2-3; 10 bases fit TRBD1. CDR3 length: 15 residues. Trimming at V came to 2 bases and at J to 4 bases, leaving 4 bases not matched to a gene. Germline V gene lookup returns CDR1 SGHNT and CDR2 YYREEE (reference sequence). The DNA for the CDR3 is TGTGCCAGCAGCTTAGGGACAGGGGCAGCAGATACGCAGTATTTT. Protein sequence: CASSLGTGAADTQYF.

V gene TRBV5-1 combines with J gene TRBJ1-1; D is possibly TRBD1 (6 bases). V dropped 0 bases and J dropped 8 bases, with 17 bases sitting between them. The CDR3 totals 15 residues. Germline V gives CDR1 SGHRS, CDR2 YFSETQ. CDR3 bases: TGCGCCAGCAGCTTGGTTCGAAGCTTGGGGGCCGAAGCTTTCTTT. Its translation: CASSLVRSLGAEAFF.

In its sample, this clone was seen once. This rearrangement joins TRBV6-6 to TRBJ2-5, with TRBD2 as a possible D gene (5 bases). The V end was cut by 8 bases, the J end by 0 bases, with 16 bases between. CDR3 length equals 15 residues. The germline gives CDR1 MNHNY, CDR2 SVGAGI (reference sequence). The CDR3: CASFGPGSYQETQYF. The CDR3 nucleotides are TGTGCCAGCTTCGGTCCGGGATCGTACCAAGAGACCCAGTACTTC.

The chain combines TRBV7-2 with TRBJ2-2, with D tentatively TRBD2 (6 bases). The germline V and J ends were trimmed by 2 bases and 5 bases, with 18 bases remaining between them. The CDR3 runs 17 residues. Looked up from germline, CDR1 is SGHTA and CDR2 is FQGNSA. The CDR3 DNA sequence: TGTGCCAGCAGCTTATTGGTTCGGTCGGCGGGGACCGGGGAGCTGTTTTTT. Its protein is CASSLLVRSAGTGELFF.

The chain joins TRBV28 to TRBJ1-3; D unclear. In germline, CDR1 is MDHEN, CDR2 SYDVKM. V was cut by 7 bases and J by 3 bases, with 13 bases left in between. The CDR3 totals 14 residues. CDR3 in DNA: TGTGCCAGCAACTCCTTTATGTTTGGAAACACCATATATTTT. Translation: CASNSFMFGNTIYF.

The CDR3 DNA is TGTGCCAGCGGGACAGTCTACGCGAATTCACCCCTCCACTTT. Its translation is CASGTVYANSPLHF. The chain recombines TRBV7-2 with TRBJ1-6; 7 bases fit TRBD1. Germline V gene lookup returns CDR1 SGHTA and CDR2 FQGNSA. V lost 8 bases to trimming and J lost 7 bases; unmatched junction nucleotides: 8. This CDR3 comprises 14 residues. The full variable domain, rest sourced from reference TRBV7-2 and TRBJ1-6, is GAGVSQSPSNKVTEKGKDVELRCDPISGHTALYWYRQSLGQGLEFLIYFQGNSAPDKSGLPSDRFSAERTGGSVSTLTIQRTQQEDSAVYLCASGTVYANSPLHFGNGTRLTVT.

This clone was seen once. The chain employs TRBV28 and TRBJ2-6; D is ambiguous. The CDR3 length is 17 residues. From germline, CDR1 is MDHEN and CDR2 SYDVKM. V was cut by 3 bases and J by 0 bases, with 12 bases left in between. The CDR3 nucleotides read TGTGCCAGCAGTTTTAGCTTATCAGCCTCTGGGGCCAACGTCCTGACTTTC. Protein: CASSFSLSASGANVLTF. The entire variable domain, with the rest obtained from reference TRBV28 and TRBJ2-6, is as follows: DVKVTQSSRYLVKRTGEKVFLECVQDMDHENMFWYRQDPGLGLRLIYFSYDVKMKEKGDIPEGYSVSREKKERFSLILESASTNQTSMYLCASSFSLSASGANVLTFGAGSRLTVL.

The chain is built from TRBV20-1 and TRBJ1-2, with D maybe TRBD1 (5 bases). This CDR3 comprises 11 residues. Per the germline V gene, CDR1 is DFQATT and CDR2 is SNEGSKA (reference sequence). V lost 6 bases and J 8 bases, leaving 13 bases between the germline ends. The CDR3 DNA sequence: TGCAGTGCCAGGGCTCCCGACGGCTACACCTTC. It encodes CSARAPDGYTF.

The rearrangement links TRBV30 to TRBJ2-1, with TRBD2 matching over 11 bases. This CDR3 contains 19 residues. With 0 bases clipped from V and 0 bases from J, the junction kept 10 bases outside the gene matches. Germline values: CDR1 GTSNPN, CDR2 SVGIG (reference sequence). The CDR3 loop is CAWSVPRLAGGDSYNEQFF. CDR3 DNA: TGTGCCTGGAGTGTACCTCGGCTAGCGGGAGGTGACTCCTACAATGAGCAGTTCTTC.

The chain employs TRBV30 and TRBJ1-6; tentative D call: TRBD1 (5 bases). Looked up from germline, CDR1 is GTSNPN and CDR2 is SVGIG (reference sequence). V was cut by 4 bases and J by 5 bases, with 9 bases left in between. The CDR3 consists of 13 residues. For the CDR3, the DNA is TGTGCCTGGACAGACAGACATAATTCACCCCTCCACTTT. Its protein product is CAWTDRHNSPLHF.

The chain recombines TRBV19 with TRBJ1-2, with TRBD1 matching over 11 bases. The CDR3 is 14 residues long. Per germline, CDR1 LNHDA and CDR2 SQIVND (reference sequence). The J segment lost 4 bases and the V segment lost 9 bases, leaving 7 bases of the junction unmatched. CDR3 nucleotide sequence: TGTGCCAGCCGGGACAGGGGGGGAACCTATGGCTACACCTTC. It specifies CASRDRGGTYGYTF.

The V call is TRBV7-3, the J call TRBJ2-1; 14 bases fit TRBD2. Germline lookup yields CDR1 SGHTA and CDR2 FQGTGA. The trim removed 4 bases at V and 12 bases at J, leaving 11 bases unmatched. The CDR3 is made up of 16 amino acids. The CDR3 region has the DNA TGTGCCAGCAGCTCTCCGGGACTAGCGGGAGTCCACGGGCAGTTCTTC. This gives the protein CASSSPGLAGVHGQFF. Complete variable domain (other parts from reference TRBV7-3 and TRBJ2-1): GAGVSQTPSNKVTEKGKYVELRCDPISGHTALYWYRQSLGQGPEFLIYFQGTGAADDSGLPNDRFFAVRPEGSVSTLKIQRTERGDSAVYLCASSSPGLAGVHGQFFGPGTRLTVL.